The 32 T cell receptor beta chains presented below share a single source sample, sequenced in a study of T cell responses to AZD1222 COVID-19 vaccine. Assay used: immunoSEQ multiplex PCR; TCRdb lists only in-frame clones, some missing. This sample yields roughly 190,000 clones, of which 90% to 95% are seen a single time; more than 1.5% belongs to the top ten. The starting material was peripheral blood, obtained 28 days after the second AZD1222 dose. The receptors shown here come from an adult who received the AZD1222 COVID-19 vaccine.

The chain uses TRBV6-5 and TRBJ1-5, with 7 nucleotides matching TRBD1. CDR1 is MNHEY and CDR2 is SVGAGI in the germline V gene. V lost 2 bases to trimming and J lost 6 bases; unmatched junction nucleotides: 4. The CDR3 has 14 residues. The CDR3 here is CASSYGRGTQPQHF. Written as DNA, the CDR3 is TGTGCCAGCAGTTACGGCAGGGGGACTCAGCCCCAGCATTTT.

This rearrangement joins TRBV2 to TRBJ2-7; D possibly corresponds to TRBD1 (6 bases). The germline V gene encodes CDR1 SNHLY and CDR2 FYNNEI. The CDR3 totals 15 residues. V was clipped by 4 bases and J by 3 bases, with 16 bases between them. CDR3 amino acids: CASSGGRGFYYEQYF. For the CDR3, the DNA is TGTGCCAGCAGTGGGGGTAGGGGGTTTTACTACGAGCAGTACTTC. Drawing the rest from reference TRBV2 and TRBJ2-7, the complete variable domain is EPEVTQTPSHQVTQMGQEVILRCVPISNHLYFYWYRQILGQKVEFLVSFYNNEISEKSEIFDDQFSVERPDGSNFTLKIRSTKLEDSAMYFCASSGGRGFYYEQYFGPGTRLTVT.

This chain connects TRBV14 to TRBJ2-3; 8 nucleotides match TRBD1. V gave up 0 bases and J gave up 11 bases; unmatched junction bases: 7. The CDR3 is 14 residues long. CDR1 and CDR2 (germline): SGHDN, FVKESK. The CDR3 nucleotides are TGTGCCAGCAGCCAAGAACTCCGGGACAGGAGGCAGTATTTT. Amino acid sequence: CASSQELRDRRQYF.

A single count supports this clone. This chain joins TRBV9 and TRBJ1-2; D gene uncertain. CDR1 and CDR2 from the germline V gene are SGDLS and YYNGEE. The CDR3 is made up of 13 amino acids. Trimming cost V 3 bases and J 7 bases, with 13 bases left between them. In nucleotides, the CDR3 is TGTGCCAGCAGCGCAGGACTAGTTTTTGGCTACACCTTC. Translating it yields CASSAGLVFGYTF.

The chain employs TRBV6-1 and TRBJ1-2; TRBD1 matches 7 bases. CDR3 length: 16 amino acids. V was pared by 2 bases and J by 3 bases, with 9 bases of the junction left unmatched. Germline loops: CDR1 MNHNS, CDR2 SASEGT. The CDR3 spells CASSERGRGGDYGYTF. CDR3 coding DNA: TGTGCCAGCAGTGAAAGGGGCAGGGGGGGAGACTATGGCTACACCTTC.

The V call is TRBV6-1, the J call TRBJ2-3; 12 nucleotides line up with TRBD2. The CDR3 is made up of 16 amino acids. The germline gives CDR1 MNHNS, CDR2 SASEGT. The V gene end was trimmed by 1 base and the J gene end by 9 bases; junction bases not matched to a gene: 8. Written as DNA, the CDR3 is TGTGCCAGCAGTGAAGGACTAGCGGGAGCCCAAGGGACGCAGTATTTT. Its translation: CASSEGLAGAQGTQYF.

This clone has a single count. CDR3 in amino acids: CSVEGTGAADTQYF. The CDR3, as DNA: TGCAGCGTTGAAGGTACGGGAGCCGCAGATACGCAGTATTTT. The chain recombines TRBV29-1 with TRBJ2-3; D might be TRBD2 (6 bases). This CDR3 has 14 residues. The V end was cut by 1 base, the J end by 4 bases, with 12 bases between. CDR1 and CDR2 (germline): SQVTM, ANQGSEA.

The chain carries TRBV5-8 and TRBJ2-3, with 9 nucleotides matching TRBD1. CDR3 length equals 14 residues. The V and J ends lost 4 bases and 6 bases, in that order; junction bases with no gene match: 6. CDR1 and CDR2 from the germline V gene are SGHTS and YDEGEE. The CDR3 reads CASSPGQGLDTQYF. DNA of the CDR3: TGTGCCAGCAGCCCTGGACAGGGGTTGGATACGCAGTATTTT.

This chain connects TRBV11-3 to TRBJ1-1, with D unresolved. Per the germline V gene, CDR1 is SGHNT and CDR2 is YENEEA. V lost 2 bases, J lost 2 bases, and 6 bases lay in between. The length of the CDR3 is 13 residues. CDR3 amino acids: CASSLNINTEAFF. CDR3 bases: TGTGCCAGCAGCTTAAACATTAACACTGAAGCTTTCTTT. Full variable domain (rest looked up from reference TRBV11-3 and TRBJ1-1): EAGVVQSPRYKIIEKKQPVAFWCNPISGHNTLYWYLQNLGQGPELLIRYENEEAVDDSQLPKDRFSAERLKGVDSTLKIQPAELGDSAVYLCASSLNINTEAFFGQGTRLTVV.

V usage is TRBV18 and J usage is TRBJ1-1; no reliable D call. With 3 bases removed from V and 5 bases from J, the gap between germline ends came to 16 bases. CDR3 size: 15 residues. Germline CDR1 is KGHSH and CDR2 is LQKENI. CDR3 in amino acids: CASSPPDGLRTEAFF. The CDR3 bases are TGTGCCAGCTCACCCCCGGACGGCCTGAGGACTGAAGCTTTCTTT.

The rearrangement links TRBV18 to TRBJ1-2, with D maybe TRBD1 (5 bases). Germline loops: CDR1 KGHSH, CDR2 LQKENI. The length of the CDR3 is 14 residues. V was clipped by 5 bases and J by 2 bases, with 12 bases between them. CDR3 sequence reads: CASSSNRDNYGYTF. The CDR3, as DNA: TGTGCCAGCTCATCAAACCGGGACAACTATGGCTACACCTTC.

The CDR3 DNA follows: TGTGCCAGCAGCTTAGATATGGGGAGTGAGCAGTTCTTC. Translation gives CASSLDMGSEQFF. The chain carries TRBV11-3 and TRBJ2-1; a weak D match, TRBD2 (5 bases). Germline assignment: CDR1 SGHNT and CDR2 YENEEA. V was clipped by 0 bases and J by 9 bases, with 9 bases between them. The CDR3 runs 13 residues.

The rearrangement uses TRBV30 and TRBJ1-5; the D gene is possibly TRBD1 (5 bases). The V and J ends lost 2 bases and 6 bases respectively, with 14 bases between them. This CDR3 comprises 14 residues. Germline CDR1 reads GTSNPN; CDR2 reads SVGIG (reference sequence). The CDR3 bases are TGTGCCTGGAGTCGGCAGGGAGGAGGTCAGCCCCAGCATTTT. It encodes CAWSRQGGGQPQHF.

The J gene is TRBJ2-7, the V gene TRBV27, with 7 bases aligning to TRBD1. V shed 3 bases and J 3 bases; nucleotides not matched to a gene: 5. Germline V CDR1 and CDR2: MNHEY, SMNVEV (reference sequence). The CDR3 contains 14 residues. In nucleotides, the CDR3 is TGTGCCAGCAGTTTTTCTCGGACAGGCTACGAGCAGTACTTC. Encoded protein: CASSFSRTGYEQYF.

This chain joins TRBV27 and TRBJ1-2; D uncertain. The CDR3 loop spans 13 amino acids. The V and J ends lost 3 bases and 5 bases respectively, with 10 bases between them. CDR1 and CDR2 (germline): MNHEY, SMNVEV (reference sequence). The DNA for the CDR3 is TGTGCCAGCAGTTTGCGGGTAGGATATGGCTACACCTTC. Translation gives CASSLRVGYGYTF.

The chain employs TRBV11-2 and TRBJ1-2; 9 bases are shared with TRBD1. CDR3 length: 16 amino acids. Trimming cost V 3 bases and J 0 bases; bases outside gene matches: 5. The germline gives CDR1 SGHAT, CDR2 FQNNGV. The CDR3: CASSFYRGLTNYGYTF. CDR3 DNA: TGTGCCAGCAGCTTTTACAGGGGGCTGACTAACTATGGCTACACCTTC.

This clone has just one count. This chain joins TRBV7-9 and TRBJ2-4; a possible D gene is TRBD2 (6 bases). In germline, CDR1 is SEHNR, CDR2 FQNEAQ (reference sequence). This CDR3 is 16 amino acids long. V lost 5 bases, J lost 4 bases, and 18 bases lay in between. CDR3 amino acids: CASSPHNRDWKNIQYF. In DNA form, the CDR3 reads TGTGCCAGCAGCCCCCATAATCGGGACTGGAAAAACATTCAGTACTTC. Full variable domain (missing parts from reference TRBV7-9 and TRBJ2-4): DTGVSQNPRHKITKRGQNVTFRCDPISEHNRLYWYRQTLGQGPEFLTYFQNEAQLEKSRLLSDRFSAERPKGSFSTLEIQRTEQGDSAMYLCASSPHNRDWKNIQYFGAGTRLSVL.

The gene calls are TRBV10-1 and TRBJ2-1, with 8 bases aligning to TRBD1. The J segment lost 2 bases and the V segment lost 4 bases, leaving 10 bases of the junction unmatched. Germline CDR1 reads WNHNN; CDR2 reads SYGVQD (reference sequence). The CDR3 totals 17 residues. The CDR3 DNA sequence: TGCGCCAGCAGTGGGGACAGGTCCCCGGCGGCCTACAATGAGCAGTTCTTC. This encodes CASSGDRSPAAYNEQFF.

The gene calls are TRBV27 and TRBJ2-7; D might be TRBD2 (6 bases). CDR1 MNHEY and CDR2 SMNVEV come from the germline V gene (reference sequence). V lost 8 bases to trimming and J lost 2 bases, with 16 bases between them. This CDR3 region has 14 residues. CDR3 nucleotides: TGTGCCAGCCGGGGGACGGTAATCACCTACGAGCAGTACTTC. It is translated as CASRGTVITYEQYF.

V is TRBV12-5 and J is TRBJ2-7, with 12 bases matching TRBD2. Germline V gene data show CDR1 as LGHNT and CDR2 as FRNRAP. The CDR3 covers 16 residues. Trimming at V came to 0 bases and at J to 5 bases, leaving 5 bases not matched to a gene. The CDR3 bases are TGTGCTAGTGGTTTGGTTCGGACTAGCGGGGTCCACGAGCAGTACTTC. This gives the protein CASGLVRTSGVHEQYF. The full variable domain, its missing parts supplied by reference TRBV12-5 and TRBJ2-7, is DARVTQTPRHKVTEMGQEVTMRCQPILGHNTVFWYRQTMMQGLELLAYFRNRAPLDDSGMPKDRFSAEMPDATLATLKIQPSEPRDSAVYFCASGLVRTSGVHEQYFGPGTRLTVT.

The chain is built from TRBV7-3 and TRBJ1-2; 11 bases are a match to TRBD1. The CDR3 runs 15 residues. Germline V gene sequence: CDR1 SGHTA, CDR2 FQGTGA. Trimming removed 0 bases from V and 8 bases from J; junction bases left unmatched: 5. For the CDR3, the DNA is TGTGCCAGCAGCTTAACAGGGACAGGGGGTATGGGCTACACCTTC. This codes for CASSLTGTGGMGYTF. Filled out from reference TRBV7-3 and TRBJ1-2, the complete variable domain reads GAGVSQTPSNKVTEKGKYVELRCDPISGHTALYWYRQSLGQGPEFLIYFQGTGAADDSGLPNDRFFAVRPEGSVSTLKIQRTERGDSAVYLCASSLTGTGGMGYTFGSGTRLTVV.

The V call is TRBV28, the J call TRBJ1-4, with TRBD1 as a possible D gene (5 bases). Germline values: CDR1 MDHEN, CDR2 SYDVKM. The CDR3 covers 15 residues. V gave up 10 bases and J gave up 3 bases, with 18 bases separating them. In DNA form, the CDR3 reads TGTGCCACCCTAGAAAAAGGGGAGGCTAATGAAAAACTGTTTTTT. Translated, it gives CATLEKGEANEKLFF.

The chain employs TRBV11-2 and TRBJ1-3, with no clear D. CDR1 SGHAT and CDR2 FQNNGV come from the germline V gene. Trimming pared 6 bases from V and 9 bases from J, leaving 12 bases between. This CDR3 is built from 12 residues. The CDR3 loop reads CASSISLGTIYF. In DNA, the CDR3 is TGTGCCAGCAGTATCTCCTTGGGCACCATATATTTT.

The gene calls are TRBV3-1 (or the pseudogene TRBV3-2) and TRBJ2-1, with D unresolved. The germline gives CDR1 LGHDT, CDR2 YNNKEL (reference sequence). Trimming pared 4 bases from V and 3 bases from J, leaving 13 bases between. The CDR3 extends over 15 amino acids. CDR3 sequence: CASSRRLLLYNEQFF. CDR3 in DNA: TGTGCCAGCAGCCGTCGGCTATTACTCTACAATGAGCAGTTCTTC.

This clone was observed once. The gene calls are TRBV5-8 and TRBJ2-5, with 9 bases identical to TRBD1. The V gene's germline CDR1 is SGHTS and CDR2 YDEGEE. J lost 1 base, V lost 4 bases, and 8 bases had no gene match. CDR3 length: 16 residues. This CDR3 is CASSIGQGRLQETQYF. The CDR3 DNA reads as TGTGCCAGCAGCATCGGACAGGGGAGGCTCCAAGAGACCCAGTACTTC.

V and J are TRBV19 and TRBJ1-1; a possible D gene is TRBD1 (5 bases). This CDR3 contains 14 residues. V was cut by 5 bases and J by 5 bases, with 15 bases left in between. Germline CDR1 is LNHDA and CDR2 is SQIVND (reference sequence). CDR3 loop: CASSLTPGRTEAFF. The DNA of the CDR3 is TGTGCCAGTAGTCTTACTCCAGGGAGAACTGAAGCTTTCTTT. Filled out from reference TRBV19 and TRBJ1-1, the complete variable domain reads DGGITQSPKYLFRKEGQNVTLSCEQNLNHDAMYWYRQDPGQGLRLIYYSQIVNDFQKGDIAEGYSVSREKKESFPLTVTSAQKNPTAFYLCASSLTPGRTEAFFGQGTRLTVV.

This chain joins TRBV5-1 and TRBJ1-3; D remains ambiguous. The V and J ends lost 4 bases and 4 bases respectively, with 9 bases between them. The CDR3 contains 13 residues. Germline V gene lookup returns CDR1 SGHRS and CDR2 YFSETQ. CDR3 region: CASSQDGGNTIYF. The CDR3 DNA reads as TGCGCCAGCAGCCAGGACGGAGGAAACACCATATATTTT. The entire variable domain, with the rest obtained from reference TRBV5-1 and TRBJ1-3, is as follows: KAGVTQTPRYLIKTRGQQVTLSCSPISGHRSVSWYQQTPGQGLQFLFEYFSETQRNKGNFPGRFSGRQFSNSRSEMNVSTLELGDSALYLCASSQDGGNTIYFGEGSWLTVV.

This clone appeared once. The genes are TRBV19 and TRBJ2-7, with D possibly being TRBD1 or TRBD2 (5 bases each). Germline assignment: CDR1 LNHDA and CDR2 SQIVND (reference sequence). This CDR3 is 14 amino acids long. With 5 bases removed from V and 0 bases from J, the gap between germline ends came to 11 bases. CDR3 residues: CASSPGRFSYEQYF. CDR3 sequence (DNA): TGTGCCAGTAGTCCGGGACGGTTCTCCTACGAGCAGTACTTC.

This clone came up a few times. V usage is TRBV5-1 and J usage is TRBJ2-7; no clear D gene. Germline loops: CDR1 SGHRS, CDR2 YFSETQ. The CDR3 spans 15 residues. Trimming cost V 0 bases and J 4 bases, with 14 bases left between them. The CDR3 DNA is TGCGCCAGCAGCTTGGGTATAGGGCCAGGATACGAGCAGTACTTC. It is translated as CASSLGIGPGYEQYF.

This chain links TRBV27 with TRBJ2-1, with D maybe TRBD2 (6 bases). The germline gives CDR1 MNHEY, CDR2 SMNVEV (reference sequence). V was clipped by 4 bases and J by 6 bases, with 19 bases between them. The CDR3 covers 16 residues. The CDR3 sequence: CASSSQGGVGSNEQFF. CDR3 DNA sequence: TGTGCCAGCAGTTCGCAGGGAGGAGTGGGTAGCAATGAGCAGTTCTTC.

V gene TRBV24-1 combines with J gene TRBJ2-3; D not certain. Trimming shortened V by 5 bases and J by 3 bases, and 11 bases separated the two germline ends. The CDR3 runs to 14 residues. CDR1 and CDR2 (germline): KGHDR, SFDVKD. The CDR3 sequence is CATSGSGSTDTQYF. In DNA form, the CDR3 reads TGTGCCACCAGTGGTTCGGGTTCAACAGATACGCAGTATTTT.

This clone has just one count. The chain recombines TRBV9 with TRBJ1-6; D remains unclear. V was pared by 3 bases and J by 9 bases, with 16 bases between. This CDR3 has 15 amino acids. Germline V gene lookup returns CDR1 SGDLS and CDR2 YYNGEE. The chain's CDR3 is CASSATQVNSSPLHF. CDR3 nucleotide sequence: TGTGCCAGCAGCGCAACCCAGGTTAACAGTTCACCCCTCCACTTT.